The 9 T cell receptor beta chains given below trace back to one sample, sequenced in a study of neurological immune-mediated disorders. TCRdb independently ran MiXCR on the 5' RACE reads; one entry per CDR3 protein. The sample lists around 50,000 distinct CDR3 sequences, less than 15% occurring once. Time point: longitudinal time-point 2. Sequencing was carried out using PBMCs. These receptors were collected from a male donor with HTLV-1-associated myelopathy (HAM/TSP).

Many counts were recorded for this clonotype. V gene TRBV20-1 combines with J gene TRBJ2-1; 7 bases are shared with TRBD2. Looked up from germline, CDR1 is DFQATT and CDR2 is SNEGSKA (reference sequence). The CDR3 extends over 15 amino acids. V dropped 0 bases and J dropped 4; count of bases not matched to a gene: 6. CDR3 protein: CSARDWGGVYNEQFF. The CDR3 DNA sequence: TGCAGTGCTAGAGACTGGGGGGGGGTTTACAATGAGCAGTTCTTC.

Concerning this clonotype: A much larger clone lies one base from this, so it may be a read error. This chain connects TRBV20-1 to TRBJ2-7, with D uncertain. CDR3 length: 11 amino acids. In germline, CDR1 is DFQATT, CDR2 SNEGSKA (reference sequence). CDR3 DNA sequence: TGCAGTGCCTGGGATTGCTACGATCAGTACTTC. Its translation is CSAWDCYDQYF.

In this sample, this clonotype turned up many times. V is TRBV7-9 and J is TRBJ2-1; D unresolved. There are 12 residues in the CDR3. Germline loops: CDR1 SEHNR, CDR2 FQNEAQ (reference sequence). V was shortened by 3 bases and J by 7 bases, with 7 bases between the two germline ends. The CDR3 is CASSFRMNEQFF. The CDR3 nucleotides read TGTGCCAGCAGCTTCCGCATGAATGAGCAGTTCTTC. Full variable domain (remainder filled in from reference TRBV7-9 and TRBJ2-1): DTGVSQNPRHKITKRGQNVTFRCDPISEHNRLYWYRQTLGQGPEFLTYFQNEAQLEKSRLLSDRFSAERPKGSFSTLEIQRTEQGDSAMYLCASSFRMNEQFFGPGTRLTVL.

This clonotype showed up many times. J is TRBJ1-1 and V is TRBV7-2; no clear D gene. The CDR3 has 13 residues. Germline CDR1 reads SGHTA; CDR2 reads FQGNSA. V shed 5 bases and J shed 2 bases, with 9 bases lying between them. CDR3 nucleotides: TGTGCCAGCAGCCCCAGACACAACACTGAAGCTTTCTTT. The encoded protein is CASSPRHNTEAFF.

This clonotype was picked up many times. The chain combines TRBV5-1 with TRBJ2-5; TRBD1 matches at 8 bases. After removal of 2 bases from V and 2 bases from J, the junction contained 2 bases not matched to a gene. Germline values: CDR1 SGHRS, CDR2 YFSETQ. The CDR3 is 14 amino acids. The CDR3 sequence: CASSFGQGQETQYF. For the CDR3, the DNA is TGCGCCAGCAGCTTCGGACAGGGACAAGAGACCCAGTACTTC.

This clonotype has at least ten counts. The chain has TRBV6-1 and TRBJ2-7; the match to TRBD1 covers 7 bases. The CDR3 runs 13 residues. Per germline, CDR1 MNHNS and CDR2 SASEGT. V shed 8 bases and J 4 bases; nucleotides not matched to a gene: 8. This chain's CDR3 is CASHDREGYEQYF. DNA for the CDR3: TGTGCCAGCCACGACAGGGAAGGGTACGAGCAGTACTTC.

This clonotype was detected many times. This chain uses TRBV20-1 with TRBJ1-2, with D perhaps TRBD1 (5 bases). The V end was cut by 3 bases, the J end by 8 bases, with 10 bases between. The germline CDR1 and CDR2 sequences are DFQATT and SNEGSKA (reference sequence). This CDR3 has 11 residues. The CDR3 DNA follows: TGCAGTGCTAGGGCAGGGCTCGGCTACACCTTC. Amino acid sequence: CSARAGLGYTF.

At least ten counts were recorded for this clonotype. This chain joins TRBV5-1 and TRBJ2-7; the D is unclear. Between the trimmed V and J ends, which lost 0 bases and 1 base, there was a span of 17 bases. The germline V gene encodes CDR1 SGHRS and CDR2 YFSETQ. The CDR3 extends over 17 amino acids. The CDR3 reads CASSLAVQVGTSYEQYF. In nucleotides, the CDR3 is TGCGCCAGCAGCTTGGCAGTTCAGGTGGGCACTTCCTACGAGCAGTACTTC.

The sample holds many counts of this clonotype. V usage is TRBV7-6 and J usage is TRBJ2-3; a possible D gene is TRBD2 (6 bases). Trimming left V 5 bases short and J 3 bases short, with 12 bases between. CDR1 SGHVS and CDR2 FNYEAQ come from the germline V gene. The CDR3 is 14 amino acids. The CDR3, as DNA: TGTGCCAGCAGCCGGTCTGGGGGGACAGATACGCAGTATTTT. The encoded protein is CASSRSGGTDTQYF.